The subject of this entry is one TCR beta chain. Its antigen remains unidentified. The study ran its PCR with 60 Vbeta and 13 Jbeta primers. Sequencing was performed with immunoSEQ multiplex PCR; in TCRdb, only in-frame clones are kept and a portion is missing. In the table there are 200,000 or so clones, over 70% of which are singletons. Trimming cost V 10 bases and J 9 bases, with 13 bases left between them. The CDR3 has 12 amino acids. Germline V gene data show CDR1 as ENHRY and CDR2 as SYGVKD. The entry originates in a study of cytomegalovirus exposure and HLA in healthy donors. Findings and limits, study-wide: The productive fraction for most TCR beta V segments was about 87% or about 30% in an earlier analysis. A later analysis found most CMV-associated TCR beta chains apparently HLA-restricted. Exclusion applied to some V segments, including TRBV6-2 and TRBV6-3, as they were indistinguishable. The study put about 180 TCR beta chains on its list as cytomegalovirus-associated.

The sample consisted of PBMCs. This rearrangement joins TRBV10-3 to TRBJ1-6; no firm D call. This sequence originates from a woman between 18 and 29 years old in good health and CMV-seropositive. The DNA of the CDR3 is TGTGCCACCGCCCGGGAGACTTCACCCCTCCACTTT. Translating it yields CATARETSPLHF.